Listed here is a single T cell receptor beta chain. Its cognate antigen is unknown. Donors likely had unrecorded immune exposures despite being nominally healthy when sampled. PCR involved 60 Vbeta and 13 Jbeta primers. In the original analysis: A later analysis counted around 74 million unique TCR beta chains, roughly 11 million shared. TCRdb keeps only in-frame clones here, not all; method: immunoSEQ multiplex PCR. V and J calls plus clone size are reproduced from that table; the DNA served to infer D and trimming. The table shows approximately 130,000 clones, with approximately 89% occurring only once. The CDR3 has 13 residues. Germline trimming cut 10 bases from V and 3 bases from J; bases unmatched to any gene: 5. The germline CDR1 and CDR2 sequences are MDHEN and SYDVKM. This entry comes from a study of cytomegalovirus exposure and HLA in healthy donors. Study overall: About 85 million unique TCR sequences came from HLA-typed donors in an early release.

Broader study findings: Confirmation in vitro established that a few CMV-associated chains were specific for CMV antigens.

The material sequenced was PBMCs. The sequence was collected from a woman aged 30 to 39 in good health and CMV-seropositive. V usage is TRBV28 and J usage is TRBJ2-7; TRBD2 matches 11 bases. In nucleotides, the CDR3 is TGTGCCATAGGAGGGACTAGCGGCTACGAGCAGTACTTC. It specifies CAIGGTSGYEQYF.